Below are 29 T cell receptor beta chains sequenced from a single sample in a study of T cells in Graves' hyperthyroidism and ophthalmopathy. TCR beta CDR3 region amplification was performed from RNA transcripts. The HTBI primer set served for first-round RT-PCR of the TCR CDR3. TCRdb used MiXCR to reprocess the multiplex PCR reads, holding one entry per CDR3 protein. The data show around 540,000 distinct CDR3 sequences, roughly 16% seen once. Sequencing was carried out using blood. The origin of the receptors is a woman in her thirties with Graves' ophthalmopathy.

In its sample, this clonotype was seen many times. The chain is built from TRBV6-5 and TRBJ2-3; D is uncertain. Between the trimmed V and J ends, which lost 0 bases and 3 bases, there was a span of 10 bases. Per the germline V gene, CDR1 is MNHEY and CDR2 is SVGAGI. This CDR3 has 15 residues. Here the CDR3 DNA reads TGTGCCAGCAGTTACTCGTGGTCAGGTACAGATACGCAGTATTTT. Translation: CASSYSWSGTDTQYF.

This clonotype was counted a few times. The CDR3 reads CASSVGTEKYF. As DNA, the CDR3 is TGTGCCAGCAGTGTCGGGACCGAAAAGTACTTC. V usage is TRBV2 and J usage is TRBJ2-5, with D perhaps matching TRBD1 or TRBD2 (5 bases each). The CDR3 runs to 11 residues. Germline V gene sequence: CDR1 SNHLY, CDR2 FYNNEI. The germline V and J ends were trimmed by 4 bases and 12 bases, with 12 bases remaining between them.

Details on this clonotype: Given a much more abundant clone one base away, this may be a read error. The chain joins TRBV12-3 or TRBV12-4 to TRBJ2-3; D gene ambiguous. The CDR3 is 12 residues long. Trimming removed 6 bases from V and 7 bases from J, with 11 bases in between. In DNA, the CDR3 is TGTGCCAGCAGCGGTCCTCTAAATACGCAGTATTTT. This encodes CASSGPLNTQYF.

In the case of this clonotype: This clone may be a read error of a much larger clone one base away. Here the CDR3 reads CASSITPGQGGLLGYEQCF. DNA for the CDR3: TGTGCCAGCAGTATAACACCGGGACAGGGGGGCCTACTGGGCTACGAGCAGTGCTTC. The chain carries TRBV27 and TRBJ2-7; TRBD1 aligns across 11 bases. Looked up from germline, CDR1 is MNHEY and CDR2 is SMNVEV (reference sequence). CDR3 length: 19 residues.

This clonotype was observed many times. The V call is TRBV20-1, the J call TRBJ1-1, with 7 bases lining up with TRBD1. There are 12 residues in the CDR3. Germline V gene sequence: CDR1 DFQATT, CDR2 SNEGSKA (reference sequence). Unmatched junction bases numbered 8, after V lost 8 bases and J lost 5 bases. The CDR3 spells CSPNRGRTEAFF. In nucleotides, the CDR3 is TGCAGTCCCAACAGGGGACGGACTGAAGCTTTCTTT.

The J gene is TRBJ2-6, the V gene TRBV27; D is ambiguous. Germline CDR1 and CDR2: MNHEY and SMNVEV (reference sequence). Trimming stripped 6 bases from V and 0 bases from J, with 18 bases between. This CDR3 comprises 18 residues. The CDR3 here is CASRKMTGANSGANVLTF. CDR3 nucleotides: TGTGCCAGCAGAAAAATGACGGGTGCCAACTCTGGGGCCAACGTCCTGACTTTC.

This clonotype was seen a few times. The chain combines TRBV4-3 with TRBJ2-7; D might be TRBD2 (6 bases). This CDR3 comprises 16 residues. V was cut by 0 bases and J by 0 bases, with 12 bases left in between. Germline lookup yields CDR1 LGHNA and CDR2 YSLEER. The CDR3 is CASSQEFAGLSYEQYF. For the CDR3, the DNA is TGCGCCAGCAGCCAAGAATTCGCGGGGCTCTCCTACGAGCAGTACTTC.

Only a few counts were recorded for this clonotype. CDR3 bases: TGTGCCAGCAGGGAATACTCGAACACTGAAGCTTTCTTT. Its translation is CASREYSNTEAFF. The chain employs TRBV2 and TRBJ1-1; D remains unclear. V shed 6 bases and J shed 1 base, with 9 bases lying between them. This CDR3 spans 13 amino acids. Per germline, CDR1 SNHLY and CDR2 FYNNEI.

At least ten counts were recorded for this clonotype. The conserved final phenylalanine or tryptophan is absent from the CDR3, which likely points to a read error. The V and J genes are TRBV6-1 and TRBJ2-5; D not resolved. V dropped 5 bases and J dropped 3 bases, with 10 bases sitting between them. Germline CDR1 and CDR2: MNHNS and SASEGT. The CDR3 is 13 residues long. The CDR3 nucleotides are TGTGCCAGCAGTTTAACAGCCGAAGAGACCCAGTACCTC. Translation: CASSLTAEETQYL.

The chain recombines TRBV5-1 with TRBJ1-3; tentative D call: TRBD1 (6 bases). V was cut by 4 bases and J by 0 bases, with 11 bases left in between. Germline CDR1 is SGHRS and CDR2 is YFSETQ. The CDR3 runs to 15 residues. CDR3 residues: CASSMQGLSGNTIYF. As DNA, the CDR3 is TGCGCCAGCAGCATGCAGGGGCTCTCTGGAAACACCATATATTTT.

Note on this clonotype: A junction end diverges from the germline sequence, so it may reflect a read error. The chain has TRBV12-3 or TRBV12-4 and TRBJ2-1; 12 positions match TRBD2. This CDR3 is 17 amino acids long. CDR3 sequence reads: CVSSLALAGGPYNEQFF. In DNA, the CDR3 is TGTGTCAGCAGTTTAGCGCTAGCGGGAGGGCCCTACAATGAGCAGTTCTTC.

This clonotype was picked up a small number of times. This chain links TRBV20-1 with TRBJ2-7; 9 bases agree with TRBD2. Trimming at V came to 3 bases and at J to 2 bases, leaving 14 bases not matched to a gene. This CDR3 spans 17 amino acids. CDR1 DFQATT and CDR2 SNEGSKA come from the germline V gene (reference sequence). The CDR3 region is CSARGETSGVPTYEQYF. Written as DNA, the CDR3 is TGCAGTGCTAGGGGGGAGACTAGCGGAGTCCCCACCTACGAGCAGTACTTC.

This clonotype was picked up a small number of times. The rearrangement joins TRBV20-1 to TRBJ2-1; 10 bases match TRBD2. The germline V gene encodes CDR1 DFQATT and CDR2 SNEGSKA (reference sequence). The CDR3 extends over 14 amino acids. After removal of 6 bases from V and 8 bases from J, the junction contained 10 bases not matched to a gene. The CDR3 spells CSAPSGRVFDEQFF. Written as DNA, the CDR3 is TGCAGTGCCCCGAGCGGGAGGGTTTTCGATGAGCAGTTCTTC.

This clonotype was found a few times. The V and J genes are TRBV6-1 and TRBJ2-5; 7 bases agree with TRBD2. CDR1 is MNHNS, CDR2 SASEGT, per germline. This CDR3 is 12 amino acids long. V was pared by 7 bases and J by 10 bases, with 9 bases of the junction left unmatched. The CDR3 DNA is TGTGCCAGCACCTCCGTCGGCGGGGGCCAGTACTTC. Its protein is CASTSVGGGQYF.

This clonotype appeared many times. This chain links TRBV6-2 or TRBV6-3 with TRBJ1-1; D is unresolved. This CDR3 contains 11 residues. Germline loops: CDR1 MNHEY, CDR2 SVGEGT. V was cut by 7 bases and J by 5 bases, with 8 bases left in between. CDR3 DNA: TGTGCCAGCACTCAGGCGACTGAAGCTTTCTTT. Residues: CASTQATEAFF.

This clonotype was found many times. Here the CDR3 DNA reads TGTGCTACCAAGGGGGCAGTTACCTACCGCAGTTCCTACGAGCAGTACTTC. Protein: CATKGAVTYRSSYEQYF. The J gene is TRBJ2-7, the V gene TRBV5-8, with TRBD1 identical over 7 bases. There are 17 residues in the CDR3. Germline V gives CDR1 SGHTS, CDR2 YDEGEE.

Only a few counts were recorded for this clonotype. The rearrangement links TRBV3-1 to TRBJ2-1; 7 nucleotides align to TRBD2. CDR1 is LGHDT and CDR2 is YNNKEL in the germline V gene (reference sequence). The V gene end was trimmed by 1 base and the J gene end by 3 bases; junction bases not matched to a gene: 12. The CDR3 extends over 18 amino acids. CDR3 DNA sequence: TGTGCCAGCAGCCAAGGATTTCCGGGGGGAGCCGACTACAATGAGCAGTTCTTC. Translation gives CASSQGFPGGADYNEQFF.

This clonotype was detected a few times. The chain couples TRBV20-1 to TRBJ1-2; maybe TRBD1 (5 bases). Per germline, CDR1 DFQATT and CDR2 SNEGSKA (reference sequence). Trimming removed 3 bases at V and 7 bases at J, with 15 bases between. This CDR3 is 13 amino acids long. The CDR3 region has the DNA TGCAGTGCTAGGGCAACCCACAGGTTTGGCTACACCTTC. Its protein product is CSARATHRFGYTF.

This clonotype came up a few times. The CDR3 sequence is CASTGGFGGYTF. CDR3 in DNA: TGTGCCTCCACGGGAGGGTTTGGGGGCTACACCTTC. The rearrangement links TRBV2 to TRBJ1-2, with unresolved D. This CDR3 is built from 12 residues. Looked up from germline, CDR1 is SNHLY and CDR2 is FYNNEI. The germline V and J ends were trimmed by 11 bases and 8 bases, with 18 bases remaining between them. Full variable domain (outside the CDR3, taken from reference TRBV2 and TRBJ1-2): EPEVTQTPSHQVTQMGQEVILRCVPISNHLYFYWYRQILGQKVEFLVSFYNNEISEKSEIFDDQFSVERPDGSNFTLKIRSTKLEDSAMYFCASTGGFGGYTFGSGTRLTVV.

This clonotype was found many times. This chain connects TRBV6-2 or TRBV6-3 to TRBJ1-2; TRBD1 agrees at 7 bases. CDR3 size: 14 residues. V lost 5 bases, J lost 0 bases, and 3 bases stayed unmatched. Germline V CDR1 and CDR2: MNHEY, SVGEGT. The CDR3, as DNA: TGTGCCAGCAGTCCGGGACAGACTAACTATGGCTACACCTTC. It translates to CASSPGQTNYGYTF.

This clonotype was found many times. This chain uses TRBV7-3 with TRBJ1-1; D ambiguous. Trimming cost V 6 bases and J 6 bases, with 14 bases left between them. The CDR3 runs to 13 residues. Germline loops: CDR1 SGHTA, CDR2 FQGTGA. CDR3 nucleotide sequence: TGTGCCAGCAGTCCTTTACAGCGCTCTGAAGCTTTCTTT. Translation: CASSPLQRSEAFF.

This clonotype occurred many times. The chain employs TRBV5-8 and TRBJ2-1; 16 bases match TRBD2. The CDR3 runs 19 residues. Trimming removed 5 bases from V and 8 bases from J; junction bases left unmatched: 16. From germline, CDR1 is SGHTS and CDR2 YDEGEE. CDR3 loop: CASRKLGLAGGPIADEQFF. The CDR3 DNA reads TGTGCCAGCAGGAAATTGGGACTAGCGGGAGGGCCCATCGCGGATGAGCAGTTCTTC.

This chain uses TRBV4-1 with TRBJ2-7; D is unclear. Germline CDR1 MGHRA, CDR2 YSYEKL. V dropped 2 bases and J dropped 0 bases, with 8 bases sitting between them. The CDR3 runs 14 residues. This chain's CDR3 is CASSQPTSSYEQYF. DNA for the CDR3: TGCGCCAGCAGCCAACCAACGAGCTCCTACGAGCAGTACTTC.

The gene calls are TRBV20-1 and TRBJ2-5; D call uncertain. V lost 6 bases, J lost 2 bases, and 10 bases lay in between. Looked up from germline, CDR1 is DFQATT and CDR2 is SNEGSKA (reference sequence). The CDR3 has 12 amino acids. CDR3 nucleotide sequence: TGCAGTGCGGCGGAGAGTCAAGAGACCCAGTACTTC. Encoded protein: CSAAESQETQYF.

This clonotype was seen only a few times. The chain couples TRBV5-1 to TRBJ1-4, with D possibly TRBD1 on 5 matching bases. Germline CDR1 is SGHRS and CDR2 is YFSETQ. V was shortened by 0 bases and J by 4 bases, with 10 bases between the two germline ends. This CDR3 spans 15 amino acids. The CDR3 DNA is TGCGCCAGCAGCTTGGAAGACAGCTTTAATGAAAAACTGTTTTTT. Residues: CASSLEDSFNEKLFF. Full variable domain (rest looked up from reference TRBV5-1 and TRBJ1-4): KAGVTQTPRYLIKTRGQQVTLSCSPISGHRSVSWYQQTPGQGLQFLFEYFSETQRNKGNFPGRFSGRQFSNSRSEMNVSTLELGDSALYLCASSLEDSFNEKLFFGSGTQLSVL.

This clonotype has ten or more counts. V is TRBV5-1 and J is TRBJ1-1; D unresolved. The V end lost 4 bases, the J end lost 5 bases, and 15 bases lay between the germline ends. The CDR3 runs to 14 residues. CDR1 SGHRS and CDR2 YFSETQ come from the germline V gene. CDR3 amino acids: CASSPYNIGTEAFF. The CDR3 DNA sequence: TGCGCCAGCAGCCCCTATAACATAGGGACTGAAGCTTTCTTT.

This clonotype occurred many times. The chain recombines TRBV7-2 with TRBJ2-1; 8 bases agree with TRBD2. Per the germline V gene, CDR1 is SGHTA and CDR2 is FQGNSA. The trim removed 5 bases at V and 6 bases at J, leaving 15 bases unmatched. This CDR3 is 17 amino acids long. CDR3 region: CASSTGGISGIRNEQFF. As DNA, the CDR3 is TGTGCCAGCAGCACCGGAGGGATTAGCGGGATCCGCAATGAGCAGTTCTTC. The full variable domain, with the rest looked up from reference TRBV7-2 and TRBJ2-1, is GAGVSQSPSNKVTEKGKDVELRCDPISGHTALYWYRQSLGQGLEFLIYFQGNSAPDKSGLPSDRFSAERTGGSVSTLTIQRTQQEDSAVYLCASSTGGISGIRNEQFFGPGTRLTVL.

Of note for this clonotype: Given a much more abundant clone one base away, this may be a read error. The gene calls are TRBV20-1 and TRBJ1-2; D unresolved. The CDR3 consists of 12 residues. Trimming pared 0 bases from V and 11 bases from J, leaving 13 bases between. Germline V gene sequence: CDR1 DFQATT, CDR2 SNEGSKA (reference sequence). CDR3 sequence: CSARDASSRYTF. The CDR3 nucleotides are TGCAGTGCTAGAGATGCGTCAAGCCGGTACACCTTC.

In its sample, this clonotype was seen a few times. CDR3: CASSYTGTGVYEQYF. CDR3 DNA: TGTGCCAGCAGTTATACCGGGACAGGGGTCTACGAGCAGTACTTC. The genes are TRBV6-5 and TRBJ2-7; TRBD1 matches at 10 bases. The CDR3 is 15 amino acids. V gave up 3 bases and J gave up 3 bases; unmatched junction bases: 5. Looked up from germline, CDR1 is MNHEY and CDR2 is SVGAGI.